The rows below give T cell receptor beta chains drawn from one sample of a study of control samples from healthy donors and cancer patients. TCRdb's table, derived via immunoSEQ multiplex PCR, lists solely in-frame clones and lacks some. The sample includes under 450,000 clones, 80% to 95% seen only once; the top ten take more than 6%. The sample comprised PBMCs. These receptors all stem from a man aged 40-55 years with head and neck cancer. Each CDR3 is given with its conserved first and last residue. Fields, in order: J gene, V gene, D gene, clone size, CDR3 DNA, CDR3 protein. The D gene is left open where the match is weak. Clone size is shown for a subset of rows, as once, few, many or a class of expanded clone.

J gene: TRBJ2-7; V gene: TRBV9; D gene: -; clone size: -; CDR3 DNA: TGTGCCAGCAGCGCTAGGACGGGACAACCCTACGAGCAGTACTTC; CDR3 protein: CASSARTGQPYEQYF
J gene: TRBJ1-1; V gene: TRBV28; D gene: -; clone size: -; CDR3 DNA: TGTGCCAGCAGTTCGAGCTATGGGCGGAGGAACACTGAAGCTTTCTTT; CDR3 protein: CASSSSYGRRNTEAFF
J gene: TRBJ2-7; V gene: TRBV19; D gene: -; clone size: -; CDR3 DNA: TGTGCCAGTAGTTTGGCGGGGATCCAGTACGAGCAGTACTTC; CDR3 protein: CASSLAGIQYEQYF
J gene: TRBJ1-2; V gene: TRBV28; D gene: -; clone size: -; CDR3 DNA: TGTGCCAGCAGCGCCGGGACAAACTATGGCTACACCTTC; CDR3 protein: CASSAGTNYGYTF
J gene: TRBJ2-7; V gene: TRBV10-3; D gene: -; clone size: -; CDR3 DNA: TGTGCCTCGGCTGTAGACTACGAGCAGTACTTC; CDR3 protein: CASAVDYEQYF
J gene: TRBJ1-4; V gene: TRBV2; D gene: -; clone size: -; CDR3 DNA: TGTGCCAGCAACCCTGAGAGAAATGAAAAACTGTTTTTT; CDR3 protein: CASNPERNEKLFF
J gene: TRBJ2-2; V gene: TRBV9; D gene: -; clone size: -; CDR3 DNA: TGTGCCAGCAGCGTAGGACTGGGCAGGACGAACACCGGGGAGCTGTTTTTT; CDR3 protein: CASSVGLGRTNTGELFF
J gene: TRBJ2-7; V gene: TRBV2; D gene: -; clone size: medium-sized; CDR3 DNA: TGTGCCAGCAACACTAACTACGAGCAGTACTTC; CDR3 protein: CASNTNYEQYF
J gene: TRBJ1-4; V gene: TRBV5-1; D gene: TRBD1; clone size: -; CDR3 DNA: TGCGCCAGCAGCTTGGTGGGGACAGGAGTTACTAATGAAAAACTGTTTTTT; CDR3 protein: CASSLVGTGVTNEKLFF
J gene: TRBJ1-1; V gene: TRBV27; D gene: -; clone size: -; CDR3 DNA: TGTGCCAGCAGTTTATCTCGCATCGACCGTGGGGGGACTGAAGCTTTCTTT; CDR3 protein: CASSLSRIDRGGTEAFF
J gene: TRBJ2-1; V gene: TRBV4-1; D gene: -; clone size: -; CDR3 DNA: TGCGCCAGCAGCCAAGATAGTCTCAGGGATGGTGGTGAGCAGTTCTTC; CDR3 protein: CASSQDSLRDGGEQFF
J gene: TRBJ1-6; V gene: TRBV11-2; D gene: -; clone size: -; CDR3 DNA: TGTGCCAGCAGCTTAAACAGGGTTGGTTCACCCCTCCACTTT; CDR3 protein: CASSLNRVGSPLHF
J gene: TRBJ2-7; V gene: TRBV6-4; D gene: -; clone size: -; CDR3 DNA: TGTGCCAGCAGTGCCCTGGCGGGGCAGGGGTACCAGTACTTC; CDR3 protein: CASSALAGQGYQYF
J gene: TRBJ2-5; V gene: TRBV30; D gene: -; clone size: -; CDR3 DNA: TGTGCCTGGAGTGTACGGCAGGGCGTAGGGGAGACCCAGTACTTC; CDR3 protein: CAWSVRQGVGETQYF
J gene: TRBJ1-1; V gene: TRBV4-3; D gene: -; clone size: -; CDR3 DNA: TGCGCCAGCAGCCAAAGGGGACGATCGAACACTGAAGCTTTCTTT; CDR3 protein: CASSQRGRSNTEAFF
J gene: TRBJ2-5; V gene: TRBV5-1; D gene: TRBD2; clone size: -; CDR3 DNA: TGCGCCAGCAGCTTGGATGTGGGGGGGTGGACCCAGTACTTC; CDR3 protein: CASSLDVGGWTQYF
J gene: TRBJ1-2; V gene: TRBV12-5; D gene: -; clone size: -; CDR3 DNA: TGTGCTAGTGGTTTGGGCACGGTAGGGGGGCGCTATGGCTACACCTTC; CDR3 protein: CASGLGTVGGRYGYTF
J gene: TRBJ1-1; V gene: TRBV5-6; D gene: -; clone size: -; CDR3 DNA: TGTGCCAGCAGCCGATTCATAACAATGGGAGCTTTCTTT; CDR3 protein: CASSRFITMGAFF
J gene: TRBJ1-2; V gene: TRBV20-1; D gene: -; clone size: -; CDR3 DNA: TGCAGTGCGAAGGGGGGGAGTGGCTACACCTTC; CDR3 protein: CSAKGGSGYTF
J gene: TRBJ2-1; V gene: TRBV30; D gene: -; clone size: -; CDR3 DNA: TGTGCCTGGAGTGGGGGTGGTAGTTCCTACAATGAGCAGTTCTTC; CDR3 protein: CAWSGGGSSYNEQFF
J gene: TRBJ2-2; V gene: TRBV11-3; D gene: -; clone size: once; CDR3 DNA: TGTGCCAGCAGCCGGCCCCAGGGACAGAACACCGGGGAGCTGTTTTTT; CDR3 protein: CASSRPQGQNTGELFF
J gene: TRBJ2-3; V gene: TRBV6-2/TRBV6-3; D gene: -; clone size: -; CDR3 DNA: TGTGCCAGCAGTTACCTACAAGAGGATCCAGATACGCAGTATTTT; CDR3 protein: CASSYLQEDPDTQYF
J gene: TRBJ1-4; V gene: TRBV12-3/TRBV12-4; D gene: -; clone size: -; CDR3 DNA: TGTGCCAGCACCCTTACCCGGGAAAAACTGTTTTTT; CDR3 protein: CASTLTREKLFF
J gene: TRBJ2-3; V gene: TRBV12-5; D gene: -; clone size: -; CDR3 DNA: TGTGCTAGTGGTTCTCCTAGGGGGGGGCTCACAGATACGCAGTATTTT; CDR3 protein: CASGSPRGGLTDTQYF
J gene: TRBJ1-1; V gene: TRBV5-1; D gene: -; clone size: -; CDR3 DNA: TGCGCCAGCAGCTTACAGAACCAGGGAACTGAAGCTTTCTTT; CDR3 protein: CASSLQNQGTEAFF
J gene: TRBJ2-6; V gene: TRBV29-1; D gene: -; clone size: once; CDR3 DNA: TGCAGCGGACTAGTTGCCGGGGCCAACGTCCTGACTTTC; CDR3 protein: CSGLVAGANVLTF
J gene: TRBJ2-3; V gene: TRBV7-9; D gene: -; clone size: -; CDR3 DNA: TGTGCCACCTCCGGGCTAGATACGCAGTATTTT; CDR3 protein: CATSGLDTQYF
J gene: TRBJ2-7; V gene: TRBV10-2; D gene: TRBD1; clone size: -; CDR3 DNA: TGCGCCAGCAGTGAAGGGGACAGGGAGGACGAGCAGTACTTC; CDR3 protein: CASSEGDREDEQYF
J gene: TRBJ1-5; V gene: TRBV27; D gene: -; clone size: -; CDR3 DNA: TGTGCCAGCAGCGGGAAGAGGGGGGGAGGATCGCCCCAGCATTTT; CDR3 protein: CASSGKRGGGSPQHF
J gene: TRBJ2-2; V gene: TRBV9; D gene: TRBD2; clone size: -; CDR3 DNA: TGTGCCAGCAGCGGACTAGCGCGGACCGGGGAGCTGTTTTTT; CDR3 protein: CASSGLARTGELFF
J gene: TRBJ2-3; V gene: TRBV28; D gene: -; clone size: -; CDR3 DNA: TGTGCCAGCGACTCGGGTGGGGGGACAGATACGCAGTATTTT; CDR3 protein: CASDSGGGTDTQYF
J gene: TRBJ2-1; V gene: TRBV18; D gene: TRBD2; clone size: -; CDR3 DNA: TGTGCCAGCTCACCCGGGACTAGCGGGATTAATGAGCAGTTCTTC; CDR3 protein: CASSPGTSGINEQFF
J gene: TRBJ2-3; V gene: TRBV29-1; D gene: -; clone size: -; CDR3 DNA: TGCAGCGCCTTTCTGTCCACAGATACGCAGTATTTT; CDR3 protein: CSAFLSTDTQYF
J gene: TRBJ1-2; V gene: TRBV9; D gene: -; clone size: few; CDR3 DNA: TGTGCCAGCAGCGTAGAGGCAGGGCCTTTGGGCTATGGCTACACCTTC; CDR3 protein: CASSVEAGPLGYGYTF
J gene: TRBJ1-6; V gene: TRBV11-2; D gene: TRBD1; clone size: -; CDR3 DNA: TGTGCCAGCAGCTTGACAGGGGTCGGCTCACCCCTCCACTTT; CDR3 protein: CASSLTGVGSPLHF
J gene: TRBJ1-5; V gene: TRBV28; D gene: -; clone size: -; CDR3 DNA: TGTGCCAGCAGTCCTGAATTAGGGGGAAGAGGCAATCAGCCCCAGCATTTT; CDR3 protein: CASSPELGGRGNQPQHF
J gene: TRBJ1-6; V gene: TRBV5-1; D gene: TRBD1; clone size: -; CDR3 DNA: TGCGCCAGCAGCTTGGAGGGACAGGGGCTTGTCTCCTATAATTCACCCCTCCACTTT; CDR3 protein: CASSLEGQGLVSYNSPLHF
J gene: TRBJ2-7; V gene: TRBV9; D gene: -; clone size: few; CDR3 DNA: TGTGCCAGCAGCGGAGGGACCGATCTACGGGGGCAGTACTTC; CDR3 protein: CASSGGTDLRGQYF
J gene: TRBJ2-3; V gene: TRBV28; D gene: -; clone size: -; CDR3 DNA: TGTGCCAGCAGTTTTGGAACACCTCTCACAGATACGCAGTATTTT; CDR3 protein: CASSFGTPLTDTQYF
J gene: TRBJ2-7; V gene: TRBV7-2; D gene: -; clone size: -; CDR3 DNA: TGTGCCAGCAGCTTAGCCTGGCAGGGGATATACGAGCAGTACTTC; CDR3 protein: CASSLAWQGIYEQYF
J gene: TRBJ2-7; V gene: TRBV28; D gene: TRBD2; clone size: -; CDR3 DNA: TGTGCCAGCAGTGGCACTAACCCGGGGGGCGAGCAGTACTTC; CDR3 protein: CASSGTNPGGEQYF